This passage covers 27 T cell receptor beta chains from one sample sequenced in a study of blood T cells in healthy people across ages. Combining a sample-barcoded 5' primer with a J-beta primer mix, a second PCR ran for roughly 7 to 12 cycles. One entry per CDR3 protein results from TCRdb running MiXCR on the 5' RACE reads. The data contain 600,000 to 900,000 distinct CDR3 sequences, roughly 25% of them singletons. This sample was also put to use in a study of T cells of mothers and their children.

The sample taken for sequencing was blood. These receptors were collected from a boy younger than 18 in good health.

The rearrangement joins TRBV29-1 to TRBJ2-5; tentatively, D is TRBD2 (7 bases). V lost 2 bases to trimming and J lost 4 bases, with 14 bases between them. In germline, CDR1 is SQVTM, CDR2 ANQGSEA. There are 14 residues in the CDR3. CDR3 protein: CSVELRGGRETQYF. The CDR3 DNA reads TGCAGCGTTGAATTAAGGGGGGGGAGAGAGACCCAGTACTTC.

The chain couples TRBV11-2 to TRBJ1-1; 8 bases map to TRBD1. V shed 4 bases and J 1 base; nucleotides not matched to a gene: 5. The CDR3 has 15 amino acids. Germline loops: CDR1 SGHAT, CDR2 FQNNGV. The CDR3 protein is CASSSLGQGNTEAFF. As DNA, the CDR3 is TGTGCCAGCAGCTCGCTCGGACAGGGGAACACTGAAGCTTTCTTT.

V is TRBV12-3 or TRBV12-4 and J is TRBJ2-5, with a possible D match to TRBD2 (5 bases). The V end lost 7 bases, the J end lost 2 bases, and 14 bases lay between the germline ends. The CDR3 length is 14 residues. This CDR3 is CASTSTELQETQYF. The CDR3 region has the DNA TGTGCCAGCACTAGCACAGAGCTTCAAGAGACCCAGTACTTC.

In this sample, this clonotype turned up a few times. The rearrangement links TRBV20-1 to TRBJ2-7, with 9 bases fitting TRBD1. J gave up 2 bases and V 2 bases, and 4 bases lay outside the gene matches. CDR1 and CDR2 from the germline V gene are DFQATT and SNEGSKA (reference sequence). The CDR3 contains 14 residues. CDR3: CSARPGQGPYEQYF. DNA for the CDR3: TGCAGTGCTAGACCGGGACAGGGACCCTACGAGCAGTACTTC.

This clonotype was counted a few times. The J gene is TRBJ2-7, the V gene TRBV25-1; the match to TRBD2 covers 9 bases. The germline V gene has CDR1 MGHDK and CDR2 SYGVNS. Losses at the gene ends were 4 bases for V and 3 bases for J; bases not matched to a gene: 7. The CDR3 covers 15 residues. The CDR3, as DNA: TGTGCCAGCAGTGTAACCGGGACTAGCAACTACGAGCAGTACTTC. It specifies CASSVTGTSNYEQYF.

V is TRBV7-7 and J is TRBJ2-7; D might be TRBD1 (5 bases). Germline loops: CDR1 SSHAT, CDR2 FNYEAQ (reference sequence). The CDR3 sequence is 14 residues long. V lost 6 bases, J lost 6 bases, and 18 bases lay in between. In DNA, the CDR3 is TGTGCCAGCAGTCCGCTGGGGCCCCAGGGCGAGCAGTACTTC. It is translated as CASSPLGPQGEQYF.

This clonotype was observed a few times. V gene TRBV5-4 combines with J gene TRBJ2-7; 15 bases fit TRBD2. V lost 4 bases and J lost 9; bases outside the gene matches: 8. Germline V gene lookup returns CDR1 SGHNT and CDR2 YYREEE (reference sequence). This CDR3 has 15 amino acids. For the CDR3, the DNA is TGTGCCAGCAGCCCGGGACTAGCGGGGGGTGTCTCGCAGTACTTC. Its translation: CASSPGLAGGVSQYF.

There are a few counts of this clonotype. The chain links TRBV27 to TRBJ2-7, with TRBD1 as a possible D gene (6 bases). Trimming removed 2 bases at V and 3 bases at J, with 11 bases between. This CDR3 is built from 14 residues. Germline V gene sequence: CDR1 MNHEY, CDR2 SMNVEV (reference sequence). The chain's CDR3 is CASSLVNRVYEQYF. CDR3 DNA sequence: TGTGCCAGCAGTTTAGTCAACAGGGTCTACGAGCAGTACTTC.

A word on this clonotype: Given a much more abundant clone one base away, this may be a read error. This chain connects TRBV5-1 to TRBJ2-5; 13 nucleotides match TRBD2. Germline assignment: CDR1 SGHRS and CDR2 YFSETQ. The CDR3 runs to 15 residues. This CDR3 reads CASSLRTSGGGTRYF. CDR3 bases: TGCGCCAGCAGCTTGAGGACTAGCGGGGGAGGTACCCGGTACTTC.

This clonotype has only a few counts. This sequence joins TRBV7-9 and TRBJ1-4; D not resolved. CDR3 length equals 14 residues. V was cut by 8 bases and J by 13 bases, with 23 bases left in between. CDR1 and CDR2 from the germline V gene are SEHNR and FQNEAQ (reference sequence). The CDR3 loop reads CASEGGEPLGGLFF. The CDR3 bases are TGTGCCAGCGAAGGCGGGGAGCCCCTCGGAGGACTGTTTTTT. The full variable domain, its missing parts supplied by reference TRBV7-9 and TRBJ1-4, is DTGVSQNPRHKITKRGQNVTFRCDPISEHNRLYWYRQTLGQGPEFLTYFQNEAQLEKSRLLSDRFSAERPKGSFSTLEIQRTEQGDSAMYLCASEGGEPLGGLFFGSGTQLSVL.

The rearrangement joins TRBV3-1 to TRBJ2-7, with D perhaps TRBD2 (6 bases). The CDR3 is 15 residues long. Trimming removed 2 bases from V and 3 bases from J, with 14 bases in between. Germline CDR1 reads LGHDT; CDR2 reads YNNKEL (reference sequence). The CDR3 nucleotides are TGTGCCAGCAGCCAACCCGGAGGACTACTCTACGAGCAGTACTTC. Translation gives CASSQPGGLLYEQYF.

This chain's CDR3 is CASSQLPGPLGHEQYF. DNA for the CDR3: TGCGCCAGCAGCCAACTCCCGGGACCCCTGGGCCACGAGCAGTACTTC. The genes are TRBV4-1 and TRBJ2-7; TRBD1 or TRBD2 may be the D gene (5 bases each). The CDR3 is 16 amino acids. The germline CDR1 and CDR2 sequences are MGHRA and YSYEKL. Trimming took off 2 bases at V and 5 bases at J, with 19 bases between the two ends.

This clonotype was seen only a few times. The rearrangement links TRBV27 to TRBJ2-5; no definite D call. The DNA matches TRBJ2-1 better at its end, which makes the J call doubtful. The length of the CDR3 is 11 residues. Germline V gene sequence: CDR1 MNHEY, CDR2 SMNVEV (reference sequence). CDR3 nucleotide sequence: TGTGCCAGCAGTTTCTTCAATGAGCAGTTCTTC. Translation gives CASSFFNEQFF.

V gene TRBV29-1 combines with J gene TRBJ1-2; no clear D gene. Germline lookup yields CDR1 SQVTM and CDR2 ANQGSEA. The CDR3 is made up of 12 amino acids. V shed 5 bases and J shed 0 bases, with 7 bases lying between them. CDR3 in DNA: TGCAGCGTTCCAGGAGCTAACTATGGCTACACCTTC. Translated, it gives CSVPGANYGYTF.

The chain carries TRBV21-1 and TRBJ2-1; TRBD1 is the table's D call and was not checked against the DNA. TRBV21-1 is a documented pseudogene. The CDR3 spans 15 residues. CDR3 sequence reads: CASSFPGQGFDEQFF. CDR3 DNA: TGTGCCAGCAGCTTCCCGGGACAGGGTTTTGATGAGCAGTTCTTC.

V and J are TRBV5-1 and TRBJ1-4; the D gene is possibly TRBD1 (6 bases). The CDR3 runs 18 residues. Germline CDR1 SGHRS, CDR2 YFSETQ. V was clipped by 4 bases and J by 4 bases, with 23 bases between them. CDR3 protein: CASSEDPDLGQINEKLFF. Here the CDR3 DNA reads TGCGCCAGCAGCGAAGACCCCGACCTCGGACAGATTAATGAAAAACTGTTTTTT.

This clonotype was observed a handful of times. The chain joins TRBV7-3 to TRBJ2-5, with TRBD2 identical over 10 bases. The J call may not be correct, given that the DNA end is closer to TRBJ2-1. This CDR3 contains 15 residues. Germline V CDR1 and CDR2: SGHTA, FQGTGA. Here the CDR3 DNA reads TGTGCCAGCACCAACAGCGGGGGGGTTTTAAATGAGCAGTTCTTC. Translating gives CASTNSGGVLNEQFF.

This clonotype was counted a few times. The chain joins TRBV3-1 to TRBJ2-1; no clear D gene. Per germline, CDR1 LGHDT and CDR2 YNNKEL (reference sequence). This CDR3 region has 11 residues. The germline V and J ends were trimmed by 7 bases and 9 bases, with 10 bases remaining between them. The CDR3 region is CASTSPGEQFF. The CDR3 region has the DNA TGTGCCAGCACTTCTCCGGGTGAGCAGTTCTTC.

This clonotype has more than one count but fewer than ten. The CDR3 nucleotides read TGTGCCAGCAGCTTAGGGCGGGATCCTGAGCAGTTCTTC. Translation: CASSLGRDPEQFF. This sequence joins TRBV7-6 and TRBJ2-1; possibly TRBD2 for D (6 bases). The germline gives CDR1 SGHVS, CDR2 FNYEAQ. V lost 1 base to trimming and J lost 9 bases, with 10 bases between them. The CDR3 contains 13 residues.

This chain joins TRBV7-9 and TRBJ2-7, with 12 nucleotides matching TRBD2. The J call is doubtful: the DNA matches TRBJ2-1 better. CDR1 is SEHNR and CDR2 is FQNEAQ in the germline V gene (reference sequence). The CDR3 runs 16 residues. This CDR3 is CASSPSPSGGATEQFF. CDR3 bases: TGTGCCAGCAGCCCTTCCCCTAGCGGGGGGGCGACTGAGCAGTTCTTC.

V is TRBV4-1 and J is TRBJ2-7; D call uncertain. The CDR3 is 15 residues long. The ends were cut back, 1 base at V and 6 bases at J, with 16 bases in the middle. In germline, CDR1 is MGHRA, CDR2 YSYEKL. The CDR3 protein is CASSQVRVARSEQYF. CDR3 DNA sequence: TGCGCCAGCAGCCAAGTTAGAGTGGCTAGATCCGAGCAGTACTTC.

V usage is TRBV29-1 and J usage is TRBJ2-5; TRBD1 is a possible D gene (6 bases). TRBJ2-7 matches the DNA end more closely, so the J call is doubtful. This CDR3 has 14 residues. Germline V gene data show CDR1 as SQVTM and CDR2 as ANQGSEA. The CDR3 sequence is CSVVKTGSFYEQYF. CDR3 nucleotide sequence: TGCAGCGTGGTAAAGACAGGTTCATTCTACGAGCAGTACTTC.

The chain combines TRBV5-1 with TRBJ1-4; D is unclear. The CDR3 consists of 15 residues. Germline V gene lookup returns CDR1 SGHRS and CDR2 YFSETQ. The V gene lost 0 bases and the J gene lost 8 bases, with 14 bases spanning the gap. CDR3 DNA: TGCGCCAGCAGCTTGGAAGGCACGGTGGGGGAAAAACTGTTTTTT. It encodes CASSLEGTVGEKLFF.

The V gene is TRBV20-1, the J gene TRBJ2-5, with D perhaps matching TRBD2 (6 bases). Trimming pared 2 bases from V and 5 bases from J, leaving 12 bases between. CDR3 size: 13 residues. The germline V gene has CDR1 DFQATT and CDR2 SNEGSKA (reference sequence). CDR3 amino acids: CSARRDLEETQYF. CDR3 bases: TGCAGTGCTAGAAGGGACTTAGAGGAGACCCAGTACTTC.

The rearrangement joins TRBV2 to TRBJ2-5; D might be TRBD1 (6 bases). The CDR3 totals 14 residues. Germline V gene lookup returns CDR1 SNHLY and CDR2 FYNNEI. Trimming removed 1 base at V and 10 bases at J, with 16 bases between. CDR3 sequence reads: CASSEETGKSIQYF. The CDR3 DNA sequence: TGTGCCAGCAGTGAAGAAACAGGGAAATCGATCCAGTACTTC.

This chain connects TRBV6-6 to TRBJ2-5; TRBD1 is a possible D gene (5 bases). The DNA end favors TRBJ2-7, so the J call may be wrong. The CDR3 loop spans 13 amino acids. Germline CDR1 reads MNHNY; CDR2 reads SVGAGI (reference sequence). DNA of the CDR3: TGTGCCAGCAGTTATGGACACCTATACGAGCAGTACTTC. Its translation is CASSYGHLYEQYF.

The V gene is TRBV6-2 or TRBV6-3, the J gene TRBJ2-4; D remains unclear. With 6 bases removed from V and 0 bases from J, the gap between germline ends came to 15 bases. The CDR3 is 16 residues long. CDR1 and CDR2 (germline): MNHEY, SVGEGT. The CDR3 sequence is CASRSNDPLAKNIQYF. Here the CDR3 DNA reads TGTGCCAGCAGATCCAATGATCCCCTAGCCAAAAACATTCAGTACTTC.